Listed below are T cell receptor beta chains from one sample, sequenced in a study of T cell responses to AZD1222 COVID-19 vaccine. The protocol was immunoSEQ multiplex PCR, while the TCRdb copy is restricted to in-frame clones and leaves out a portion. Of fewer than 150,000 clones in the sample, 88% were seen once. The sample consisted of peripheral blood, taken 28 days after the second AZD1222 dose. All receptors derive from an adult who received the AZD1222 COVID-19 vaccine. Both conserved end residues are trimmed from each CDR3. Each record gives: V gene, CDR3 length, D gene, J gene, CDR3 protein. A D gene is named only where the DNA matches it firmly.

TRBV30,11,.,TRBJ1-3,AWSSGAGNTIY
TRBV5-1,14,TRBD2,TRBJ2-1,ASSAELAGLTGEQF
TRBV6-4,11,.,TRBJ1-1,ASILGLRTEAF
TRBV4-1,13,.,TRBJ1-5,ASSQRRNSNQPQH
TRBV18,13,TRBD1,TRBJ1-4,ASSPQQGRNEKLF
TRBV2,14,.,TRBJ1-5,ASSDPGGLSNQPQH
TRBV14,13,.,TRBJ2-1,ASSQGGLDYNEQF
TRBV7-2,13,TRBD1,TRBJ2-7,ASSPGQNGAYEQY
TRBV7-3,16,.,TRBJ1-6,ASSPRMGTGPFNSPLH
TRBV6-5,12,.,TRBJ2-1,ASRTSSRANEQF
TRBV6-5,13,.,TRBJ2-1,ASTGHPSSYNEQF
TRBV5-1,11,TRBD2,TRBJ2-2,ASSRRGSGELF
TRBV3-1/TRBV3-2,11,.,TRBJ1-5,ASSQDTNQPQH
TRBV5-1,14,.,TRBJ1-1,ASSSFQGYPDTEAF
TRBV23-1,12,TRBD1,TRBJ1-2,ASSQPGQSYGYT
TRBV6-1,12,.,TRBJ2-4,ASSDLLAKNIQY
TRBV5-1,13,TRBD1,TRBJ1-2,ASTDRGGNSGGYT
TRBV2,10,.,TRBJ2-7,ASSEAVHEQY
TRBV18,14,TRBD1,TRBJ2-3,ASSPTGGGGTDTQY
TRBV24-1,13,TRBD1,TRBJ1-4,ATSGTRGDGEKLF
TRBV3-1/TRBV3-2,14,.,TRBJ2-7,ASSPKHGADAYEQY
TRBV6-2/TRBV6-3,13,TRBD1,TRBJ1-2,ASSAPGQGAGGYT
TRBV4-1,12,.,TRBJ2-7,ASSPPGQTYEQY
TRBV3-1/TRBV3-2,12,.,TRBJ1-4,ASSLTGSDEKLF
TRBV7-2,14,TRBD1,TRBJ1-6,ASSLGFRGDNSPLH
TRBV24-1,16,TRBD2,TRBJ2-3,ATSDFRGLAGRADTQY
TRBV9,12,TRBD1,TRBJ2-7,ASSGGQGPHEQY
TRBV5-1,13,TRBD2,TRBJ2-2,ASSFALAGSGELF
TRBV29-1,10,.,TRBJ1-5,SVGSGNQPQH
TRBV6-1,14,.,TRBJ2-3,ASSEGISGRTDTQY
TRBV5-5,13,TRBD1,TRBJ1-2,ASSPGGQPNYGYT
TRBV4-1,13,TRBD2,TRBJ2-1,ASSRGTSGVNEQF
TRBV19,15,TRBD2,TRBJ2-1,ASSMLAGGSSYNEQF
TRBV5-1,11,TRBD1,TRBJ2-7,ASSSDRGREQY
TRBV2,10,TRBD2,TRBJ2-1,ASTLGGDEQF
TRBV7-8,14,.,TRBJ2-1,ASSLDFGASYNEQF
TRBV10-3,14,.,TRBJ1-1,AISTPLGGSNTEAF